Below, 22 T cell receptor beta chains from the same sample are listed, as sequenced in a study of blood T cells in healthy people across ages. For the second PCR, which ran for roughly 6 to 12 cycles, a sample-barcoded 5' primer and a J-beta primer mix were used. MiXCR was run by TCRdb on the 5' RACE reads, yielding one entry per CDR3 protein. The repertoire holds about 690,000 distinct CDR3 sequences, less than 45% seen once, with 25% to 35% in the top ten. The sequenced material came from blood. These receptors were obtained from an older man in good health.

The table lists this clonotype with many counts. The V gene is TRBV29-1, the J gene TRBJ2-1; TRBD1 is a possible D gene (6 bases). CDR1 SQVTM and CDR2 ANQGSEA come from the germline V gene. Between the trimmed V and J ends, which lost 6 bases and 8 bases, there was a span of 11 bases. CDR3 length: 11 residues. CDR3 protein: CSVEGDHEQFF. The CDR3 coding sequence is TGCAGCGTCGAGGGGGATCATGAGCAGTTCTTC.

This clonotype showed up just a few times. The V and J genes are TRBV11-3 and TRBJ2-6; no clear D gene. Trimming removed 5 bases at V and 0 bases at J, with 20 bases between. Germline lookup yields CDR1 SGHNT and CDR2 YENEEA. The CDR3 totals 19 residues. The CDR3 is CASSLLREIVSSGANVLTF. The CDR3 nucleotides are TGTGCCAGCAGCCTACTTCGAGAAATCGTTAGCTCTGGGGCCAACGTCCTGACTTTC.

This clonotype was found a few times. The rearrangement uses TRBV10-3 and TRBJ2-3; the D gene is possibly TRBD2 (6 bases). Germline lookup yields CDR1 ENHRY and CDR2 SYGVKD. V was cut by 3 bases and J by 2 bases, with 12 bases left in between. The CDR3 has 15 amino acids. Here the CDR3 reads CAISDRDSYTDTQYF. CDR3 sequence (DNA): TGTGCCATCAGTGACCGGGACTCCTACACAGATACGCAGTATTTT.

This clonotype was detected a few times. The rearrangement joins TRBV20-1 to TRBJ1-2, with D possibly TRBD1 on 5 matching bases. The ends were cut back, 3 bases at V and 8 bases at J, with 16 bases in the middle. The CDR3 has 13 amino acids. In germline, CDR1 is DFQATT, CDR2 SNEGSKA (reference sequence). The CDR3: CSARGVGVCGYTF. Written as DNA, the CDR3 is TGCAGTGCTAGGGGGGTCGGGGTTTGCGGCTACACCTTC.

V gene TRBV5-6 combines with J gene TRBJ2-3, with D possibly matching TRBD1 (6 bases). The V end lost 4 bases, the J end lost 4 bases, and 13 bases lay between the germline ends. The CDR3 loop spans 14 amino acids. Germline loops: CDR1 SGHDT, CDR2 YYEEEE. The chain's CDR3 is CASSIPTGPDTQYF. CDR3 sequence (DNA): TGTGCCAGCAGCATACCGACAGGCCCAGATACGCAGTATTTT. Full variable domain (rest looked up from reference TRBV5-6 and TRBJ2-3): DAGVTQSPTHLIKTRGQQVTLRCSPKSGHDTVSWYQQALGQGPQFIFQYYEEEERQRGNFPDRFSGHQFPNYSSELNVNALLLGDSALYLCASSIPTGPDTQYFGPGTRLTVL.

V gene TRBV5-1 combines with J gene TRBJ2-2, with D possibly TRBD1 on 5 matching bases. The V and J ends lost 0 bases and 4 bases respectively, with 13 bases between them. The CDR3 is 16 amino acids. CDR1 is SGHRS and CDR2 is YFSETQ in the germline V gene. For the CDR3, the DNA is TGCGCCAGCAGCTTGGCGGTAGGGGCCCTCACCGGGGAGCTGTTTTTT. As protein: CASSLAVGALTGELFF.

V usage is TRBV10-3 and J usage is TRBJ2-5; TRBD2 is a possible D gene (7 bases). V lost 0 bases to trimming and J lost 3 bases, with 11 bases between them. The CDR3 is 15 amino acids. In germline, CDR1 is ENHRY, CDR2 SYGVKD. CDR3 sequence reads: CAISESQGREETQYF. The DNA of the CDR3 is TGTGCCATCAGTGAGTCTCAGGGGAGGGAAGAGACCCAGTACTTC.

V gene TRBV20-1 combines with J gene TRBJ2-1; 7 positions match TRBD2. Germline V gene sequence: CDR1 DFQATT, CDR2 SNEGSKA (reference sequence). V gave up 0 bases and J gave up 8 bases; unmatched junction bases: 13. The CDR3 has 16 residues. CDR3 in DNA: TGCAGTGCTAGAGACGGATTCGGCGGGAGAATCTATGAGCAGTTCTTC. It is translated as CSARDGFGGRIYEQFF.

This clonotype was detected only a few times. The CDR3, as DNA: TGCGCCAGCAGTGGGACAGGGACCACTGAAGCTTTCTTT. Translating gives CASSGTGTTEAFF. V and J are TRBV10-2 and TRBJ1-1, with 8 positions matching TRBD1. CDR1 WSHSY and CDR2 SAAADI come from the germline V gene. V dropped 4 bases and J dropped 4; count of bases not matched to a gene: 2. This CDR3 spans 13 amino acids.

This chain connects TRBV20-1 to TRBJ1-2; possibly TRBD1 for D (6 bases). The V and J ends lost 5 bases and 8 bases respectively, with 15 bases between them. From germline, CDR1 is DFQATT and CDR2 SNEGSKA (reference sequence). The CDR3 runs to 12 residues. CDR3 nucleotides: TGCAGTGCTCGCAGGGGCCGCTCCGGCTACACCTTC. Translating it yields CSARRGRSGYTF.

The rearrangement joins TRBV28 to TRBJ1-2, with TRBD1 matching 12 bases. The CDR3 is 16 amino acids. The V and J ends lost 1 base and 7 bases, in that order; junction bases with no gene match: 7. Germline V gene lookup returns CDR1 MDHEN and CDR2 SYDVKM. The CDR3 protein is CASSLSPGQGAIGYTF. DNA of the CDR3: TGTGCCAGCAGTTTATCTCCGGGACAGGGGGCGATTGGCTACACCTTC.

The J gene is TRBJ2-1, the V gene TRBV29-1; the match to TRBD1 covers 7 bases. CDR3 length: 13 amino acids. Germline V gene lookup returns CDR1 SQVTM and CDR2 ANQGSEA. V lost 6 bases and J lost 4; bases outside the gene matches: 6. As DNA, the CDR3 is TGCAGCGTCGGGACAGAATCGTACAATGAGCAGTTCTTC. Its protein product is CSVGTESYNEQFF.

The chain has TRBV4-2 and TRBJ2-7; D gene uncertain. Germline values: CDR1 LGHNA, CDR2 YNFKEQ. Trimming took 0 bases from V and 0 from J, leaving 9 bases between them. The CDR3 contains 15 residues. CDR3 amino acids: CASSQEFVSSYEQYF. The CDR3, as DNA: TGTGCCAGCAGCCAAGAGTTCGTGTCCTCCTACGAGCAGTACTTC.

The CDR3 region has the DNA TGTGCCAGCAGCGGAAGGACTAGCGGGAGTCCCTCCTACAATGAGCAGTACTTC. It specifies CASSGRTSGSPSYNEQYF. The J gene is TRBJ2-7, the V gene TRBV7-2; 13 bases fit TRBD2. V lost 5 bases and J lost 7; bases outside the gene matches: 17. CDR3 length: 18 amino acids. Germline values: CDR1 SGHTA, CDR2 FQGNSA.

This clonotype was recorded a few times. The chain is built from TRBV20-1 and TRBJ2-7, with TRBD2 matching over 7 bases. V shed 4 bases, J shed 4 bases, and the junction held 16 bases outside the gene matches. The CDR3 contains 16 residues. CDR1 DFQATT and CDR2 SNEGSKA come from the germline V gene (reference sequence). CDR3 in amino acids: CSANLPSGGAGYEQYF. The CDR3 DNA sequence: TGCAGTGCTAACTTACCATCCGGGGGAGCGGGGTACGAGCAGTACTTC.

This clonotype was observed a few times. The chain uses TRBV6-2 or TRBV6-3 and TRBJ1-6; D might be TRBD1 (6 bases). CDR1 and CDR2 from the germline V gene are MNHEY and SVGEGT. The CDR3 runs 15 residues. V lost 7 bases, J lost 5 bases, and 15 bases lay in between. The CDR3 DNA reads TGTGCCAGCACTAAAAGGGACAATGATAATTCACCCCTCCACTTT. Protein product: CASTKRDNDNSPLHF.

This clonotype was observed a single time. A much larger clone differs by one base, so this may be a read error. The chain is built from TRBV20-1 and TRBJ2-1, with 10 nucleotides matching TRBD2. The CDR3 is made up of 17 amino acids. In germline, CDR1 is DFQATT, CDR2 SNEGSKA (reference sequence). The CDR3 region has the DNA TGCAGTGCTGGAGATGAGGCCCTAGCGGGAGTTTACAATGAGCAGTTCTTC. This translates into CSAGDEALAGVYNEQFF.

V usage is TRBV12-3 or TRBV12-4 and J usage is TRBJ1-4; 7 bases map to TRBD1. This CDR3 contains 14 residues. V gave up 6 bases and J gave up 6 bases; unmatched junction bases: 7. Here the CDR3 reads CASSWTGRDEKLFF. CDR3 coding DNA: TGTGCCAGCAGCTGGACAGGTCGGGATGAAAAACTGTTTTTT.

Worth noting for this clonotype: At one of its ends the junction is not consistent with the germline gene, which may arise from a read error. V and J are TRBV10-2 and TRBJ1-2; tentative D call: TRBD1 (5 bases). Germline V gene sequence: CDR1 WSHSY, CDR2 SAAADI. The CDR3 loop spans 14 amino acids. The chain's CDR3 is CASSESPGLYGYTF. CDR3 nucleotide sequence: TGTGCCAGCAGTGAGTCCCCAGGGCTCTATGGCTACACCTTC.

The genes are TRBV11-3 and TRBJ2-5; D gene unclear. Germline V lookup: CDR1 SGHNT, CDR2 YENEEA. The CDR3 runs 14 residues. The germline V and J ends were trimmed by 5 bases and 1 base, with 11 bases remaining between them. CDR3 protein: CASSPGGFQETQYF. The CDR3 region has the DNA TGTGCCAGCAGCCCTGGTGGGTTCCAAGAGACCCAGTACTTC.

The chain carries TRBV20-1 and TRBJ1-1; D may be TRBD1 (6 bases). Per the germline V gene, CDR1 is DFQATT and CDR2 is SNEGSKA (reference sequence). The length of the CDR3 is 15 residues. Trimming pared 5 bases from V and 1 base from J, leaving 17 bases between. The DNA of the CDR3 is TGCAGTGCTCTCGGGACAAGGAGTGCGAACACTGAAGCTTTCTTT. Its translation: CSALGTRSANTEAFF.

The chain joins TRBV5-1 to TRBJ1-1, with a tentative D call TRBD1 (6 bases). In germline, CDR1 is SGHRS, CDR2 YFSETQ. Trimming took 0 bases from V and 5 from J, leaving 14 bases between them. This CDR3 comprises 15 residues. CDR3 DNA sequence: TGCGCCAGCAGCTTGGAAGTCAGGGGATTGACTGAAGCTTTCTTT. This translates into CASSLEVRGLTEAFF.